The source of this T cell receptor beta chain is a study of OX40 agonist ivuxolimab in advanced cancers. Per the germline V gene, CDR1 is GTSNPN and CDR2 is SVGIG (reference sequence). CDR3 size: 15 residues. Germline trimming cut 5 bases from V and 5 bases from J; bases unmatched to any gene: 12. Profiled with immunoSEQ multiplex PCR; TCRdb holds only in-frame clones, not every one. This sample has 44,000 or so clones; 80% occur once, and the top ten carry approximately 7.5%. The TCR was taken from an adult with an advanced solid tumor such as melanoma, head and neck, liver or kidney cancer. The rearrangement uses TRBV30 and TRBJ1-1; 9 positions agree with TRBD1. This material consisted of CD4+ or CD8+ T cells sorted from blood, taken in a trial of the OX40 agonist ivuxolimab. The CDR3 sequence: CAWASPQGAHTEAFF. The CDR3 region has the DNA TGTGCCTGGGCCTCACCACAGGGGGCGCATACTGAAGCTTTCTTT. The full variable domain, rest sourced from reference TRBV30 and TRBJ1-1, is SQTIHQWPATLVQPVGSPLSLECTVEGTSNPNLYWYRQAAGRGLQLLFYSVGIGQISSEVPQNLSASRPQDRQFILSSKKLLLSDSGFYLCAWASPQGAHTEAFFGQGTRLTVV.